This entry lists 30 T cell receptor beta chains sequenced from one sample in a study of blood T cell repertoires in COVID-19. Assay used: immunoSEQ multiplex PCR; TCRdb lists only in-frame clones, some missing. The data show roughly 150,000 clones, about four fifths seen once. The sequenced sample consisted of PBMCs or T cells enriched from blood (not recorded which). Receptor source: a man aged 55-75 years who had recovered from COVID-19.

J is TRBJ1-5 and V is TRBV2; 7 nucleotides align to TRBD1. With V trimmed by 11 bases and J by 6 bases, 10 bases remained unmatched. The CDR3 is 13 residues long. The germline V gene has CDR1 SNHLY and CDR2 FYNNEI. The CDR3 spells CASGTEEGQPQHF. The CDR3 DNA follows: TGTGCCTCCGGGACAGAGGAAGGTCAGCCCCAGCATTTT.

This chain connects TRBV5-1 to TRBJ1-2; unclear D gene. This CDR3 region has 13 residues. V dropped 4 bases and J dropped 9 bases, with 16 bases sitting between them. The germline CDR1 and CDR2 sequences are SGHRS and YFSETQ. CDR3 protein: CASSLEIGHRYTF. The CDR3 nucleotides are TGCGCCAGCAGCCTAGAGATAGGCCATCGCTACACCTTC.

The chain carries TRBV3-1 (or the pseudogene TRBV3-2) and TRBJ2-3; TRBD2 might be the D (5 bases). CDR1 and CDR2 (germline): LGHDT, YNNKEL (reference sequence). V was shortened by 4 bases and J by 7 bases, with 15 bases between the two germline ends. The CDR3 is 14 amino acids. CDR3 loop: CASSPPDGLNTQYF. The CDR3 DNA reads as TGTGCCAGCAGCCCCCCGGACGGACTTAATACGCAGTATTTT.

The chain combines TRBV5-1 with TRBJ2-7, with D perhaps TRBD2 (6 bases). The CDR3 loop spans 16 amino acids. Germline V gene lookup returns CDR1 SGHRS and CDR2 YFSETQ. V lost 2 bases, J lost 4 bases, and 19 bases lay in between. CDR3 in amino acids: CASSFTGPQGGYEQYF. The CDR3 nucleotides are TGCGCCAGCAGCTTCACCGGGCCCCAGGGAGGTTACGAGCAGTACTTC.

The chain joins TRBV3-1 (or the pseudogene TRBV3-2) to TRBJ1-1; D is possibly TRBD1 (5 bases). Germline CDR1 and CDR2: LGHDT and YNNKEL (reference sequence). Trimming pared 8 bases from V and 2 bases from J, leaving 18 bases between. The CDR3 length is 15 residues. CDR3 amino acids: CASARGVQVNTEAFF. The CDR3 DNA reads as TGTGCCAGCGCCCGGGGGGTACAAGTAAACACTGAAGCTTTCTTT.

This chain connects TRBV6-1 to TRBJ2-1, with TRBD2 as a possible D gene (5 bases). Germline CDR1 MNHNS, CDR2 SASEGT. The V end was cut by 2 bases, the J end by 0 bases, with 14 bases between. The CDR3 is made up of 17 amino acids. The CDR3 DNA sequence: TGTGCCAGCAGTGAAATAAGCGGAACGAGCTCCTACAATGAGCAGTTCTTC. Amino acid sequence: CASSEISGTSSYNEQFF.

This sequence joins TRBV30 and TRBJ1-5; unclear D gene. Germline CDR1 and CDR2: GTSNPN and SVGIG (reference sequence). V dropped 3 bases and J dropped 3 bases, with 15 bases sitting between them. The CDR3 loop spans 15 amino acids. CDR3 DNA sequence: TGTGCCTGGAGGGGCAGATCGAACCCCAATCAGCCCCAGCATTTT. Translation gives CAWRGRSNPNQPQHF. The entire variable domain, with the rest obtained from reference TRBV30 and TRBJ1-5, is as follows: SQTIHQWPATLVQPVGSPLSLECTVEGTSNPNLYWYRQAAGRGLQLLFYSVGIGQISSEVPQNLSASRPQDRQFILSSKKLLLSDSGFYLCAWRGRSNPNQPQHFGDGTRLSIL.

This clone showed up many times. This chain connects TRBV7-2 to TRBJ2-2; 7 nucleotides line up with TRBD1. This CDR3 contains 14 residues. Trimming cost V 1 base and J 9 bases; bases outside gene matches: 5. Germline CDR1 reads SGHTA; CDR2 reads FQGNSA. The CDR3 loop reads CASSLVADRRELFF. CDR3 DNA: TGTGCCAGCAGCTTAGTCGCGGACAGGCGGGAGCTGTTTTTT.

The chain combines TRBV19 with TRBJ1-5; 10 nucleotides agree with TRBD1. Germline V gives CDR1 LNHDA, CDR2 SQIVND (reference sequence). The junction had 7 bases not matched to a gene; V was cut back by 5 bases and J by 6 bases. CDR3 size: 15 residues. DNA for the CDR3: TGTGCCAGTAGTGGAGGGACAGGGGCCGGTCAGCCCCAGCATTTT. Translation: CASSGGTGAGQPQHF.

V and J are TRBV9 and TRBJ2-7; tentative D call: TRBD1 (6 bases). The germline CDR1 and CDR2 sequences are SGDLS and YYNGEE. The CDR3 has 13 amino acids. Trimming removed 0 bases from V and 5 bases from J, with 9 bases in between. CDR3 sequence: CASSVEGEDEQYF. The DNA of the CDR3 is TGTGCCAGCAGCGTAGAGGGGGAAGACGAGCAGTACTTC.

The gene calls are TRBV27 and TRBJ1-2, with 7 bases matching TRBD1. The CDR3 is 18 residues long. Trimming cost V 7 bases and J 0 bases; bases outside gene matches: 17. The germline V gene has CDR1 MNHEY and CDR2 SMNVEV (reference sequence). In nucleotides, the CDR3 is TGTGCCAGCAAAGCCAGGGGGGCCGTAGACACTTCTAACTATGGCTACACCTTC. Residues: CASKARGAVDTSNYGYTF.

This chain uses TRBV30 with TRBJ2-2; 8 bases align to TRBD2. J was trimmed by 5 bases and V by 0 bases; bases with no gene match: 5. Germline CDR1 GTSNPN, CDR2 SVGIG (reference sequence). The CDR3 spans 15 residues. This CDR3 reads CAWSVGTRGTGELFF. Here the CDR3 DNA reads TGTGCCTGGAGTGTAGGGACTAGGGGGACCGGGGAGCTGTTTTTT.

CDR3 sequence (DNA): TGTGCCAGTAGTATGGGTGCGGGTACGCAGTATTTT. Amino acids: CASSMGAGTQYF. V is TRBV19 and J is TRBJ2-3; D may be TRBD2 (5 bases). The CDR3 is 12 amino acids. Trimming took 3 bases from V and 8 from J, leaving 9 bases between them. Germline CDR1 is LNHDA and CDR2 is SQIVND (reference sequence).

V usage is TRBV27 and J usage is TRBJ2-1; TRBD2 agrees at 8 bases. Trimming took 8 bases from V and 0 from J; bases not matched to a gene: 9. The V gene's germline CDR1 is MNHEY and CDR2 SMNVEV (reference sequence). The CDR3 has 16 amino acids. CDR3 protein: CASASTGGPSYNEQFF. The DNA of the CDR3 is TGTGCCAGCGCATCGACGGGGGGGCCCTCCTACAATGAGCAGTTCTTC.

This CDR3 is CASSRQGFGYTF. DNA of the CDR3: TGTGCCAGCAGTCGCCAGGGGTTTGGCTACACCTTC. The V and J genes are TRBV6-5 and TRBJ1-2, with D perhaps matching TRBD1 (6 bases). The germline gives CDR1 MNHEY, CDR2 SVGAGI. CDR3 size: 12 residues. The ends were cut back, 5 bases at V and 7 bases at J, with 11 bases in the middle.

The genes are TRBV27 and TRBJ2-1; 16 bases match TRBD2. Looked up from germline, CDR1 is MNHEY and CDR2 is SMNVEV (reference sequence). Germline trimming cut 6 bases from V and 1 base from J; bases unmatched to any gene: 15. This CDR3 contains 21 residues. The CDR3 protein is CASSPGLAGGGLFFSYNEQFF. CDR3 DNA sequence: TGTGCCAGCAGCCCGGGACTAGCGGGAGGGGGACTGTTCTTTTCCTACAATGAGCAGTTCTTC.

CDR3 amino acids: CASSLAGGPHNEQFF. CDR3 bases: TGCGCCAGCAGCTTAGCGGGGGGGCCTCACAATGAGCAGTTCTTC. The chain is built from TRBV5-1 and TRBJ2-1, with TRBD2 identical over 10 bases. Trimming cost V 2 bases and J 5 bases; bases outside gene matches: 4. CDR3 length equals 15 residues. CDR1 is SGHRS, CDR2 YFSETQ, per germline. Using reference TRBV5-1 and TRBJ2-1 for the parts outside the CDR3, the full variable domain is KAGVTQTPRYLIKTRGQQVTLSCSPISGHRSVSWYQQTPGQGLQFLFEYFSETQRNKGNFPGRFSGRQFSNSRSEMNVSTLELGDSALYLCASSLAGGPHNEQFFGPGTRLTVL.

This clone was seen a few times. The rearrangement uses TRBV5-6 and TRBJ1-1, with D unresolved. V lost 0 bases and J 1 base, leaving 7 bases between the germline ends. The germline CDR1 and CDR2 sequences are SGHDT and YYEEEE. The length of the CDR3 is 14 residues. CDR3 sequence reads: CASSLGAGNTEAFF. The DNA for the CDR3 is TGTGCCAGCAGCTTGGGGGCCGGGAACACTGAAGCTTTCTTT.

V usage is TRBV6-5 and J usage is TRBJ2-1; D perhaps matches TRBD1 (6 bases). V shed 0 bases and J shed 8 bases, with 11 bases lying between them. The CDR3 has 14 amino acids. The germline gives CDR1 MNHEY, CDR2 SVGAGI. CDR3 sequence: CASSYSAKGDEQFF. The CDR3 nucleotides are TGTGCCAGCAGTTACTCGGCAAAGGGGGATGAGCAGTTCTTC.

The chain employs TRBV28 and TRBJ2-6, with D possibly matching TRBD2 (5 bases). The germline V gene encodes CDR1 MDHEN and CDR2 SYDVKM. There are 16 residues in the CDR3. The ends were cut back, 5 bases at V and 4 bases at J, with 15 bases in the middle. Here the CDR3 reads CASSPYGGSGANVLTF. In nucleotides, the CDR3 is TGTGCCAGCAGTCCGTACGGAGGCTCGGGGGCCAACGTCCTGACTTTC.

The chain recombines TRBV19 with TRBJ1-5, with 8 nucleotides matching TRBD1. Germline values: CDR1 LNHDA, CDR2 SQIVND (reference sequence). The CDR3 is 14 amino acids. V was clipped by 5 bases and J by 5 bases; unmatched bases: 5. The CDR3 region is CASSWTGSYQPQHF. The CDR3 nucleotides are TGTGCCAGTAGTTGGACAGGGTCGTATCAGCCCCAGCATTTT.

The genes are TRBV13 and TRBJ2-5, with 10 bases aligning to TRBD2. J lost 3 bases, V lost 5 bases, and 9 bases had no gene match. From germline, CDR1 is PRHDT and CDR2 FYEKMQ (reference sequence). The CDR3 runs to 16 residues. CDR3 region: CASSAVPLAGKETQYF. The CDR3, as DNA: TGTGCCAGCAGCGCCGTTCCACTAGCGGGGAAAGAGACCCAGTACTTC. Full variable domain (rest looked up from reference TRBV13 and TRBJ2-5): AAGVIQSPRHLIKEKRETATLKCYPIPRHDTVYWYQQGPGQDPQFLISFYEKMQSDKGSIPDRFSAQQFSDYHSELNMSSLELGDSALYFCASSAVPLAGKETQYFGPGTRLLVL.

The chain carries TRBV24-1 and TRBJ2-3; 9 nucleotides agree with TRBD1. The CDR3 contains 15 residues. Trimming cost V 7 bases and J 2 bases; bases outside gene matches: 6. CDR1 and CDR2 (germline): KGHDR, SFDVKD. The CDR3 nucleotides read TGTGCCACCAGCGAACAGGGGGCCCCCACAGATACGCAGTATTTT. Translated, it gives CATSEQGAPTDTQYF.

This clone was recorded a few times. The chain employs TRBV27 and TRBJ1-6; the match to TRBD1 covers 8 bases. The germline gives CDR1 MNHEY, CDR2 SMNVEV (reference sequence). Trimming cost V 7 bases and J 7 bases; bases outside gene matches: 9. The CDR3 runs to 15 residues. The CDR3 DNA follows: TGTGCCAGCACCAAACTTCGGACAGGGAATTCACCCCTCCACTTT. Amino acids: CASTKLRTGNSPLHF.

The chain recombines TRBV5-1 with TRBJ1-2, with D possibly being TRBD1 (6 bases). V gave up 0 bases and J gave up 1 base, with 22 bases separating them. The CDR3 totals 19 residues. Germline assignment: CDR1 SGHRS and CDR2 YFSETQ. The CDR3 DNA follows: TGCGCCAGCAGCTTGGGAGTAGTGGGGCCCGCCAGGGGTAACTATGGCTACACCTTC. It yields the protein CASSLGVVGPARGNYGYTF.

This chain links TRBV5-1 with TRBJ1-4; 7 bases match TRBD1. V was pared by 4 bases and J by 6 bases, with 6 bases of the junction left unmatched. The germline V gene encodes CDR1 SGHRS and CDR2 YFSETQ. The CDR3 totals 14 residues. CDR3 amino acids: CASSQRTGDEKLFF. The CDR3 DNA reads TGCGCCAGCAGCCAAAGGACAGGTGATGAAAAACTGTTTTTT.

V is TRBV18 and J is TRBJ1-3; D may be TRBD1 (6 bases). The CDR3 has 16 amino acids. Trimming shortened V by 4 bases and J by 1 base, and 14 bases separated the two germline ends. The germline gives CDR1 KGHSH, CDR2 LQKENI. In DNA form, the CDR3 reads TGTGCCAGCTCACGAGACAGGATGGGGTCTGGAAACACCATATATTTT. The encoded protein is CASSRDRMGSGNTIYF.

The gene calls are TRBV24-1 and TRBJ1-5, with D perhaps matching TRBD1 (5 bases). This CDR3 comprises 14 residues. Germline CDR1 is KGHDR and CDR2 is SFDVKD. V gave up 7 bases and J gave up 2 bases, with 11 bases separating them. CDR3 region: CATSGRGGNQPQHF. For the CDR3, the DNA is TGTGCCACCAGCGGGCGGGGCGGCAATCAGCCCCAGCATTTT.

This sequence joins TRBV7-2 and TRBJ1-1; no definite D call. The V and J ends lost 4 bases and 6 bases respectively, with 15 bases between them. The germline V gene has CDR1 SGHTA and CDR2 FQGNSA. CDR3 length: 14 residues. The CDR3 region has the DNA TGTGCCAGCAGCTCAACAACGAGGGAGCCTGAAGCTTTCTTT. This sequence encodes CASSSTTREPEAFF. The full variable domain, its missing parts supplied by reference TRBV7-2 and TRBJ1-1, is GAGVSQSPSNKVTEKGKDVELRCDPISGHTALYWYRQSLGQGLEFLIYFQGNSAPDKSGLPSDRFSAERTGGSVSTLTIQRTQQEDSAVYLCASSSTTREPEAFFGQGTRLTVV.

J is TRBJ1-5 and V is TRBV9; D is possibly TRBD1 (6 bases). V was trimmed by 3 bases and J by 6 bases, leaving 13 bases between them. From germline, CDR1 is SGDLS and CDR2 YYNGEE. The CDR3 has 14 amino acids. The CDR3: CASSAQGGGQPQHF. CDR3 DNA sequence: TGTGCCAGCAGCGCACAGGGAGGGGGTCAGCCCCAGCATTTT.